This T cell receptor beta chain was identified in a study of blood T cell repertoires in COVID-19. Overall study: From T cells, B-cell-depleted T cells, or PBMCs came the material, which was cDNA or gDNA.

This table comes from immunoSEQ multiplex PCR, and its TCRdb copy is limited to in-frame clones, with some not included. The sample contains some 310,000 clones, 87% of which appear only once. Germline values: CDR1 SQVTM, CDR2 ANQGSEA. V shed 4 bases and J shed 4 bases, with 10 bases lying between them. The CDR3 contains 12 residues. The sequence was obtained from a man aged 45-65 years with active or convalescent COVID-19. The rearrangement uses TRBV29-1 and TRBJ1-2, with D tentatively TRBD1 (5 bases). Sequencing was carried out using peripheral blood. CDR3 sequence reads: CSVGGSLYGYTF. CDR3 in DNA: TGCAGCGTTGGGGGCAGCCTCTATGGCTACACCTTC.